This TCR beta chain originates from a study of technical replicates of blood from four donors. CDR3 length: 18 residues. Germline CDR1 reads SQVTM; CDR2 reads ANQGSEA. J lost 7 bases, V lost 3 bases, and 20 bases had no gene match. Repertoires were generated with immunoSEQ multiplex PCR, while TCRdb's copy carries only in-frame clones and drops some. The sample includes roughly 60,000 clones, 86% of them seen just once. Specimen: PBMCs. The chain links TRBV29-1 to TRBJ2-1; 8 bases line up with TRBD2. This clonotype originated in a human donor in good health. Some clones in this sample may be carry-over from other donors' samples. The chain's CDR3 is CSVDGGGRGGQIENEQFF. The CDR3 region has the DNA TGCAGCGTTGACGGAGGAGGTCGGGGGGGGCAGATCGAAAATGAGCAGTTCTTC.